The rows below give T cell receptor beta chains drawn from one sample of a study of shared clonotypes between healthy human individuals. Clones were read by immunoSEQ multiplex PCR, and TCRdb kept only the in-frame ones, dropping some. The data show about 460,000 clones, with around 77% seen just once and around 13% held by the top ten. The sequencing input was PBMCs. These receptors all come from a woman aged 40-49 years in good health. Some clones in this sample may be carry-over from other donors' samples. The CDR3 runs from the conserved cysteine through the conserved F or W. D genes are given only for firm matches. The size field is filled for only some rows; it gives once, few, many or a size class.

abundance	d_gene	v_gene	j_gene	CDR3aa	CDR3nt
.	.	TRBV7-9	TRBJ1-1	CASSFYSNTEAFF	TGTGCCAGCAGCTTTTATTCGAACACTGAAGCTTTCTTT
.	.	TRBV7-9	TRBJ1-3	CASSLEKGHSGNTIYF	TGTGCCAGCAGCTTAGAGAAGGGCCACTCTGGAAACACCATATATTTT
.	TRBD1	TRBV9	TRBJ2-1	CASSVSPGQGVDEQFF	TGTGCCAGCAGCGTATCTCCGGGACAGGGCGTCGATGAGCAGTTCTTC
.	TRBD2	TRBV2	TRBJ2-3	CASTRTSGNTDTQYF	TGTGCCAGCACCAGGACTAGCGGGAACACAGATACGCAGTATTTT
.	TRBD2	TRBV13	TRBJ2-2	CASSSQSGAYTGELFF	TGTGCCAGCAGCTCTCAGAGCGGGGCCTACACCGGGGAGCTGTTTTTT
once	.	TRBV2	TRBJ1-2	CASSSSRDPYGYTF	TGTGCCAGCAGTTCTTCCCGGGATCCCTATGGCTACACCTTC
.	.	TRBV18	TRBJ1-4	CASSPPVATNEKLFF	TGTGCCAGCTCACCACCAGTGGCAACTAATGAAAAACTGTTTTTT
.	.	TRBV5-1	TRBJ2-7	CASSLGPTATYEQYF	TGCGCCAGCAGCTTGGGACCTACCGCCACCTACGAGCAGTACTTC
few	.	TRBV15	TRBJ1-1	CATVAGHANTEAFF	TGTGCCACCGTCGCGGGACACGCGAACACTGAAGCTTTCTTT
.	.	TRBV7-8	TRBJ1-5	CASSLSGYQPQHF	TGTGCCAGCAGCTTATCAGGGTATCAGCCCCAGCATTTT
.	.	TRBV30	TRBJ2-4	CAWSVSVVDIQYF	TGTGCCTGGAGTGTCTCTGTCGTGGACATTCAGTACTTC
.	TRBD1	TRBV7-2	TRBJ1-2	CASSMTGGDYGYTF	TGTGCCAGCAGCATGACAGGGGGGGACTATGGCTACACCTTC
.	.	TRBV28	TRBJ1-2	CASTSLTNYGYTF	TGTGCCAGCACGAGTCTTACAAACTATGGCTACACCTTC
.	.	TRBV27	TRBJ2-1	CASSPQLGDEQFF	TGTGCCAGCAGTCCCCAACTAGGGGATGAGCAGTTCTTC
.	TRBD1	TRBV6-4	TRBJ2-7	CASSGNSPTGTEIYEQYF	TGTGCCAGCAGTGGCAATTCCCCGACCGGGACAGAAATCTACGAGCAGTACTTC
.	.	TRBV21-1	TRBJ2-1	CASSKGILAGEHNEQFF	TGTGCCAGCAGCAAAGGCATACTAGCGGGAGAGCACAATGAGCAGTTCTTC
.	.	TRBV6-6	TRBJ1-5	CASRDTGSNQPQHF	TGTGCCAGCAGAGATACCGGGAGCAATCAGCCCCAGCATTTT
.	.	TRBV27	TRBJ2-3	CASSLTLPHSTDTQYF	TGTGCCAGCAGTTTAACCCTCCCCCACAGCACAGATACGCAGTATTTT
.	TRBD2	TRBV27	TRBJ2-3	CASSLGAGVPDTQYF	TGTGCCAGCAGTTTAGGGGCGGGAGTCCCAGATACGCAGTATTTT
few	.	TRBV25-1	TRBJ1-1	CASSPGSTEAFF	TGTGCCAGCTCCCCGGGTTCCACTGAAGCTTTCTTT
.	.	TRBV19	TRBJ2-6	CASSMQGYKGNSGANVLTF	TGTGCCAGTAGTATGCAAGGCTACAAGGGAAACTCTGGGGCCAACGTCCTGACTTTC
.	.	TRBV28	TRBJ2-5	CASGPETQYF	TGTGCCAGCGGGCCGGAGACCCAGTACTTC
.	.	TRBV20-1	TRBJ1-2	CSADSAHGYTF	TGCAGTGCCGACAGTGCGCATGGCTACACCTTC
.	TRBD1	TRBV15	TRBJ1-2	CATSRDSGTEVYGYTF	TGTGCCACCAGCAGGGACTCCGGGACAGAGGTCTATGGCTACACCTTC
.	TRBD1	TRBV6-6	TRBJ1-4	CASKGTGARPDEKLFF	TGTGCCAGCAAGGGGACAGGGGCCCGGCCTGATGAAAAACTGTTTTTT
.	.	TRBV9	TRBJ2-1	CASSATDSYNEQFF	TGTGCCAGCAGCGCGACAGACTCCTACAATGAGCAGTTCTTC
.	TRBD1	TRBV19	TRBJ1-1	CASSPQRQGAPEAFF	TGTGCCAGTAGTCCACAACGACAGGGGGCTCCTGAAGCTTTCTTT
.	TRBD1	TRBV5-1	TRBJ1-2	CADPGTVYGYTF	TGCGCCGACCCCGGGACAGTTTATGGCTACACCTTC
.	.	TRBV7-2	TRBJ2-7	CASSEVLLDLSYEQYF	TGTGCCAGCAGCGAAGTCCTGCTAGACCTCTCCTACGAGCAGTACTTC
.	TRBD1	TRBV2	TRBJ2-7	CASSLRILPGQIYEQYF	TGTGCCAGCAGTTTACGTATCCTCCCGGGACAGATCTACGAGCAGTACTTC
.	TRBD2	TRBV5-1	TRBJ2-7	CASSFGSGKSSYEQYF	TGCGCCAGCAGCTTTGGTAGCGGGAAGAGCTCCTACGAGCAGTACTTC
.	.	TRBV7-2	TRBJ2-2	CASSWFGTGELFF	TGTGCCAGCAGCTGGTTCGGCACCGGGGAGCTGTTTTTT
.	.	TRBV9	TRBJ2-1	CASSVGFSLGTYNEQFF	TGTGCCAGCAGCGTAGGTTTTAGCCTCGGGACTTACAATGAGCAGTTCTTC
.	TRBD2	TRBV5-4	TRBJ2-2	CASSLGGLLARELFF	TGTGCCAGCAGCTTGGGGGGACTACTAGCACGGGAGCTGTTTTTT
.	.	TRBV18	TRBJ2-7	CASSPLVGVEQYF	TGTGCCAGCTCACCGCTGGTGGGGGTCGAGCAGTACTTC
.	TRBD1	TRBV28	TRBJ1-1	CASENNRNRGGGEAFF	TGTGCCAGCGAAAATAATAGAAACAGGGGAGGTGGTGAAGCTTTCTTT
once	TRBD1	TRBV27	TRBJ2-7	CASSPRTGGYEQYF	TGTGCCAGCAGTCCTCGGACAGGGGGCTACGAGCAGTACTTC
.	.	TRBV7-8	TRBJ2-1	CASSRVTSWSVGEQFF	TGTGCCAGCAGCCGAGTAACGTCCTGGAGTGTTGGTGAGCAGTTCTTC
.	TRBD2	TRBV28	TRBJ2-7	CASSLGGRAYEQYF	TGTGCCAGCAGTTTGGGCGGGAGGGCCTACGAGCAGTACTTC
.	.	TRBV7-2	TRBJ1-2	CASSAQQGQWGGYTF	TGTGCCAGCAGCGCCCAACAGGGCCAGTGGGGTGGCTACACCTTC
.	.	TRBV4-3	TRBJ1-5	CASSQETAQGGQPQHF	TGCGCCAGCAGCCAAGAAACGGCACAGGGAGGTCAGCCCCAGCATTTT
.	TRBD2	TRBV10-3	TRBJ2-7	CATSGRIDEQYF	TGTGCCACTAGCGGGAGGATCGACGAGCAGTACTTC
.	TRBD2	TRBV2	TRBJ2-1	CASSSGADNEQFF	TGTGCCAGCAGTAGCGGGGCAGACAATGAGCAGTTCTTC
.	.	TRBV7-2	TRBJ2-4	CASSLSGGIQYF	TGTGCCAGCAGCTTATCCGGAGGAATTCAGTACTTC
.	.	TRBV5-5	TRBJ2-5	CASSLGARQETQYF	TGTGCCAGCAGCTTGGGGGCTAGGCAAGAGACCCAGTACTTC
.	.	TRBV4-1	TRBJ2-2	CASSPKGTSNTGELFF	TGCGCCAGCAGCCCTAAAGGGACTTCGAACACCGGGGAGCTGTTTTTT
.	TRBD2	TRBV13	TRBJ2-1	CASRSGTSSYNEQFF	TGTGCCAGCAGGAGCGGGACTTCCTCCTACAATGAGCAGTTCTTC
.	.	TRBV29-1	TRBJ2-3	CSVPRDREQYF	TGCAGCGTCCCCCGGGACCGAGAGCAGTATTTT
.	TRBD1	TRBV6-1	TRBJ2-5	CASSVTGGFQETQYF	TGTGCCAGCAGTGTAACAGGGGGTTTTCAAGAGACCCAGTACTTC
.	TRBD2	TRBV29-1	TRBJ2-1	CSVDSREGWGEQFF	TGCAGCGTTGACTCGCGGGAGGGCTGGGGAGAGCAGTTCTTC
.	.	TRBV14	TRBJ2-6	CASSPRVANVLTF	TGTGCCAGCAGCCCCCGTGTGGCCAACGTCCTGACTTTC
.	.	TRBV7-2	TRBJ2-1	CASSLGAQEQFF	TGTGCCAGCAGCTTAGGAGCTCAAGAGCAGTTCTTC
once	TRBD1	TRBV13	TRBJ2-6	CASSSAYRGSGANVLTF	TGTGCCAGCAGCTCGGCCTACAGGGGCTCTGGGGCCAACGTCCTGACTTTC
once	.	TRBV6-5	TRBJ1-1	CASSSSSRGTEAFF	TGTGCCAGCAGTTCGTCGTCTAGGGGGACTGAAGCTTTCTTT
few	TRBD2	TRBV11-3	TRBJ2-3	CASSPGTSGRTDTQYF	TGTGCCAGCAGCCCCGGGACTAGCGGGAGGACAGATACGCAGTATTTT
.	.	TRBV21-1	TRBJ1-1	CASSKGKGWQGIGTEAFF	TGTGCCAGCAGCAAAGGAAAAGGTTGGCAGGGAATCGGCACTGAAGCTTTCTTT
.	.	TRBV5-1	TRBJ1-4	CASSPRPNEKLFF	TGCGCCAGCAGCCCTCGACCTAATGAAAAACTGTTTTTT